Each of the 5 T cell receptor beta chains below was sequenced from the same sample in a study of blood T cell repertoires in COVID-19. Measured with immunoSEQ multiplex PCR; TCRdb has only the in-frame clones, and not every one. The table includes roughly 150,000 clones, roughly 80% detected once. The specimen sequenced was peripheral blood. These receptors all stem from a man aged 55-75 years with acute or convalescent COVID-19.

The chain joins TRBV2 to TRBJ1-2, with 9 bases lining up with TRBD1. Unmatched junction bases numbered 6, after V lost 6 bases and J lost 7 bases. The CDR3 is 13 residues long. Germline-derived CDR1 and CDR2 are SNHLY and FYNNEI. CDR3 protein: CASSEKGQGGYTF. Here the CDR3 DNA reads TGTGCCAGCAGCGAAAAGGGACAGGGTGGCTACACCTTC.

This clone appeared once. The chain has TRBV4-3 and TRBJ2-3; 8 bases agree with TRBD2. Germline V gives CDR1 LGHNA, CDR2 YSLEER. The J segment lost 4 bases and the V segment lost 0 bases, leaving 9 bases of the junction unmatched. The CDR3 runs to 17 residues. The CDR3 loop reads CASSQDRGGRGPDTQYF. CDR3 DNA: TGCGCCAGCAGCCAAGATCGGGGGGGGAGGGGCCCAGATACGCAGTATTTT.

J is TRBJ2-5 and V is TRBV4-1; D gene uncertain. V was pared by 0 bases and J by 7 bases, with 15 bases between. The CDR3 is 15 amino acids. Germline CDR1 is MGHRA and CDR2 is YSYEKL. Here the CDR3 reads CASSQDSAGWATQYF. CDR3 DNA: TGCGCCAGCAGCCAAGATTCGGCAGGTTGGGCGACCCAGTACTTC.

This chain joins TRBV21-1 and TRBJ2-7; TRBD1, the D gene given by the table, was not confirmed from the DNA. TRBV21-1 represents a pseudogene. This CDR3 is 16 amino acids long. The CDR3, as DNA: TGTGCCAGCAGCAAAGCGCATGAGGAAAGGGGATACGAGCAGTACTTC. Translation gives CASSKAHEERGYEQYF.

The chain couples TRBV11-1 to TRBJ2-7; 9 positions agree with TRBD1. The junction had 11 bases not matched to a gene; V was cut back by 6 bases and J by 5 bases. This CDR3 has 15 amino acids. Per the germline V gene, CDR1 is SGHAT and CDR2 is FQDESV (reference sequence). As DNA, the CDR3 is TGTGCCAGCAGGGACCGGGACAGGGCGGCCCACGAGCAGTACTTC. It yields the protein CASRDRDRAAHEQYF.